This TCR beta chain was recorded in a study of post-analysis software for immune sequencing data. The overall study: There were relapsing-remitting, secondary progressive and progressive-relapsing multiple sclerosis among the disease courses included. Study-wide results and limits: Among five TRBV segments more frequent in patients than controls were TRBV5-6, TRBV5-1 and TRBV20-1. Controls' normalized Chao1 diversity significantly exceeded that of multiple sclerosis patients.

Built from TCR beta cDNA, the libraries had unique molecular identifiers in them. The authors obtained roughly 0.5 million cDNA molecules from about 0.94 to 9.7 million T cells. From the PCR reads, TCRdb called clonotypes with MiXCR, one entry per CDR3 protein. The sample has approximately 440,000 distinct CDR3 sequences, around 40% seen once. This clonotype was detected only a few times. Antigen unknown. V was cut by 1 base and J by 6 bases, with 19 bases left in between. The CDR3 length is 17 residues. CDR1 is SGHTA, CDR2 FQGNSA, per germline. The source of this sequence is a girl aged 10 to 17 with multiple sclerosis. This chain uses TRBV7-2 with TRBJ1-5, with D possibly TRBD1 on 6 matching bases. The specimen sequenced was blood. In DNA, the CDR3 is TGTGCCAGCAGCTTAGAGTATCCGGGGGCTAGGGGTCAGCCCCAGCATTTT. Its translation is CASSLEYPGARGQPQHF. Full variable domain (outside the CDR3, taken from reference TRBV7-2 and TRBJ1-5): GAGVSQSPSNKVTEKGKDVELRCDPISGHTALYWYRQSLGQGLEFLIYFQGNSAPDKSGLPSDRFSAERTGGSVSTLTIQRTQQEDSAVYLCASSLEYPGARGQPQHFGDGTRLSIL.